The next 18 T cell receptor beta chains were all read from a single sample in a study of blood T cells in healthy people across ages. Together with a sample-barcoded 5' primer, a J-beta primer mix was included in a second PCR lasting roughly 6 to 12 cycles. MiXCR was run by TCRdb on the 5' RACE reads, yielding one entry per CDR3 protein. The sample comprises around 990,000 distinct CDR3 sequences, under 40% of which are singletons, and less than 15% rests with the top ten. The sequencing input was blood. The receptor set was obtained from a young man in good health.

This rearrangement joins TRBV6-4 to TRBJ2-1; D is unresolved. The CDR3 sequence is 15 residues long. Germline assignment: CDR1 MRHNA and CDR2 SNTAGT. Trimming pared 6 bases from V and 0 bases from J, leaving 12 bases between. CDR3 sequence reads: CASSVTVDSYNEQFF. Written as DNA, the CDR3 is TGTGCCAGCAGCGTCACCGTGGACTCCTACAATGAGCAGTTCTTC.

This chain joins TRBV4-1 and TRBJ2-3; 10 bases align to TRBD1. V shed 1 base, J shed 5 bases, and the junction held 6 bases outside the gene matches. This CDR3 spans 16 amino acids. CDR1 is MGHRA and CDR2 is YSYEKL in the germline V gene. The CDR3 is CASSQGATGGIDTQYF. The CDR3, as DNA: TGCGCCAGCAGCCAAGGTGCGACAGGGGGCATAGATACGCAGTATTTT.

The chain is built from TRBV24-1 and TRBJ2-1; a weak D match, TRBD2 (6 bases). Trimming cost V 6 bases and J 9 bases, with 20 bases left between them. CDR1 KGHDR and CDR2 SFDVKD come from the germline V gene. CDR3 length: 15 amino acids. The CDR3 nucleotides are TGTGCCACCAGTATAAGCGGGTCAAAGCAGGGTGAGCAGTTCTTC. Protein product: CATSISGSKQGEQFF.

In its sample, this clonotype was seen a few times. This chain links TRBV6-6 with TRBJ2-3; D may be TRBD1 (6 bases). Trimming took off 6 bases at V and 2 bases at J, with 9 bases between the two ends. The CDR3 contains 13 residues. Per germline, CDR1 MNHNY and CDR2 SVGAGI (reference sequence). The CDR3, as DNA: TGTGCCAGCAGGGACAGAAACACAGATACGCAGTATTTT. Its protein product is CASRDRNTDTQYF.

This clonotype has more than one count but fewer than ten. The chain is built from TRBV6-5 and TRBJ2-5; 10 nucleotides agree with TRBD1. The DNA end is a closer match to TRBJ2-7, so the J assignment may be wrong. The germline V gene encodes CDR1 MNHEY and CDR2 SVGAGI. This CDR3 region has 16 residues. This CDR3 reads CASSPSPGQGSYEQYF. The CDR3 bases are TGTGCCAGCAGTCCATCACCGGGACAGGGGTCCTACGAGCAGTACTTC.

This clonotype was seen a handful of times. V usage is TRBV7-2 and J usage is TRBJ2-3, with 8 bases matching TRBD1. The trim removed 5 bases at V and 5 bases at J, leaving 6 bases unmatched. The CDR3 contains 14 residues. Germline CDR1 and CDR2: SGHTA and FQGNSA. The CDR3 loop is CASSVDRVGDTQYF. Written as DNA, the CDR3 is TGTGCCAGCAGCGTGGACAGGGTAGGAGATACGCAGTATTTT. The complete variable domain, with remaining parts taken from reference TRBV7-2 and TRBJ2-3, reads GAGVSQSPSNKVTEKGKDVELRCDPISGHTALYWYRQSLGQGLEFLIYFQGNSAPDKSGLPSDRFSAERTGGSVSTLTIQRTQQEDSAVYLCASSVDRVGDTQYFGPGTRLTVL.

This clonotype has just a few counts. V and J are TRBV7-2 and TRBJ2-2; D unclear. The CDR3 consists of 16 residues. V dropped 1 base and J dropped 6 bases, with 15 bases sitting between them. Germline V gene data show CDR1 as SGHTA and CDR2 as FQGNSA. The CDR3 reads CASSLVSDLSAGELFF. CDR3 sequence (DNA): TGTGCCAGCAGCTTAGTCTCGGACCTGTCGGCCGGGGAGCTGTTTTTT.

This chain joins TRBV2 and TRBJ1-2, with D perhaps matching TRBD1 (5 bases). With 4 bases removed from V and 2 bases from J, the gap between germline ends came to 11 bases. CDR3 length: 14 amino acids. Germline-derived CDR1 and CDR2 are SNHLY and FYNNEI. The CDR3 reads CASSADTSNYGYTF. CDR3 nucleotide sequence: TGTGCCAGCAGTGCGGACACTTCAAACTATGGCTACACCTTC.

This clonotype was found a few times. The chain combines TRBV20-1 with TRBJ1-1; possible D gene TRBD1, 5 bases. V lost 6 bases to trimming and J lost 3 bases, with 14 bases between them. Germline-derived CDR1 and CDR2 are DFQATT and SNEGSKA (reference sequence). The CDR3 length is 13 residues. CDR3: CSAPRGGDTEAFF. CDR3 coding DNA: TGCAGTGCCCCGAGGGGTGGCGACACTGAAGCTTTCTTT.

The CDR3 DNA follows: TGCAGTGCTAGCCTTCCCGGGACAGGGTACAATGAGCAGTTCTTC. Amino acid sequence: CSASLPGTGYNEQFF. The gene calls are TRBV20-1 and TRBJ2-1, with 9 bases matching TRBD1. There are 15 residues in the CDR3. CDR1 is DFQATT, CDR2 SNEGSKA, per germline (reference sequence). After removal of 3 bases from V and 4 bases from J, the junction contained 7 bases not matched to a gene.

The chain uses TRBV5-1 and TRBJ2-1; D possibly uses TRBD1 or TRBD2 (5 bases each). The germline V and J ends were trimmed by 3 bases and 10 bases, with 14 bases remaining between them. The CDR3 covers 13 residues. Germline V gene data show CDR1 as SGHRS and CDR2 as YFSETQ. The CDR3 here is CASSSDGDGEQFF. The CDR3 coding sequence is TGCGCCAGCAGCTCAGATGGGGACGGAGAGCAGTTCTTC.

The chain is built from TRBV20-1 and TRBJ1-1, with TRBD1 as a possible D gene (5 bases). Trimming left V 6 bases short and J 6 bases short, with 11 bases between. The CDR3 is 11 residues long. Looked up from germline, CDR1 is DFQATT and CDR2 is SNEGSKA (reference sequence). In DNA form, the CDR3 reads TGCAGTGCCAAAGGGGATCCTGAAGCTTTCTTT. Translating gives CSAKGDPEAFF.

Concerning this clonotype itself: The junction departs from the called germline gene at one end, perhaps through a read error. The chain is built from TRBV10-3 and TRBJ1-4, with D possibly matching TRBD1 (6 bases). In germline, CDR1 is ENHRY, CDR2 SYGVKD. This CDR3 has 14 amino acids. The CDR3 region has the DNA TGTGCCATCAGAGGGGGGATGGGCAATGAAGAACTGTTTTTT. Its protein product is CAIRGGMGNEELFF.

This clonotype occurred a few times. DNA of the CDR3: TGTGCCATCCGCCCCGGACAGGATCAAGAGACCCAGTACTTC. It yields the protein CAIRPGQDQETQYF. The rearrangement links TRBV10-3 to TRBJ2-5; 7 bases are a match to TRBD1. The germline V gene has CDR1 ENHRY and CDR2 SYGVKD. The CDR3 runs 14 residues. The J segment lost 2 bases and the V segment lost 8 bases, leaving 8 bases of the junction unmatched.

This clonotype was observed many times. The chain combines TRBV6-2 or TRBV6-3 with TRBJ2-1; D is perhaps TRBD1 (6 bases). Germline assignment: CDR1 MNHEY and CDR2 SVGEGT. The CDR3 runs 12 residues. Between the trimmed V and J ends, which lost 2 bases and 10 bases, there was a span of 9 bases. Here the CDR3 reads CASSYPGDEQFF. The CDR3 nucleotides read TGTGCCAGCAGTTACCCAGGGGACGAGCAGTTCTTC.

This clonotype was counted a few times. CDR3 DNA sequence: TGTGCCAGCAGCAAAATGAGGGGACAGACCTACAATGAGCAGTACTTC. As protein: CASSKMRGQTYNEQYF. V usage is TRBV9 and J usage is TRBJ2-1; 7 bases are a match to TRBD1. The end of the DNA aligns better with TRBJ2-7, so the J call may be wrong. The CDR3 is 16 amino acids. Germline V gene lookup returns CDR1 SGDLS and CDR2 YYNGEE.

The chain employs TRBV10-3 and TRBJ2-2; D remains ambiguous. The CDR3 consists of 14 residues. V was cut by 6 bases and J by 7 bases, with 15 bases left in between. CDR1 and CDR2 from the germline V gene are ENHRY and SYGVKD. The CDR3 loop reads CAIRRNAAYGELFF. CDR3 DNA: TGTGCCATCAGGAGGAACGCAGCCTACGGGGAGCTGTTTTTT.

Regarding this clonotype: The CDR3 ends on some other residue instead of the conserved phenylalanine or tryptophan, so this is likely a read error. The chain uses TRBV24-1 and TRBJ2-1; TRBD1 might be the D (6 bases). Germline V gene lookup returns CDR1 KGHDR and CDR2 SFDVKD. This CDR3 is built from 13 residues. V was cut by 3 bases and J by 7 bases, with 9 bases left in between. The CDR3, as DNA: TGTGCCACCAGTGATCAGGGGTTAAATGAGCAGTTCTTA. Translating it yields CATSDQGLNEQFL.